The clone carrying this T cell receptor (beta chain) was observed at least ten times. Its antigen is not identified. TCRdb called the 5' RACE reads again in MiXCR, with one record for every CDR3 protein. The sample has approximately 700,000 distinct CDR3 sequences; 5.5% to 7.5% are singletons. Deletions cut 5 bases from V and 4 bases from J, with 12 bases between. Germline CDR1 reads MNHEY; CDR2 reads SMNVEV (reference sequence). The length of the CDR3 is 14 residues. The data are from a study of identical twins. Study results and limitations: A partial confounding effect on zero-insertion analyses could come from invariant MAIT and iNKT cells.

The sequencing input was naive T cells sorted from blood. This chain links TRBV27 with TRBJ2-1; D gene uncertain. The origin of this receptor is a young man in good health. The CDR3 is CASSVVLNYNEQFF. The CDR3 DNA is TGTGCCAGCAGTGTAGTCCTGAATTACAATGAGCAGTTCTTC.